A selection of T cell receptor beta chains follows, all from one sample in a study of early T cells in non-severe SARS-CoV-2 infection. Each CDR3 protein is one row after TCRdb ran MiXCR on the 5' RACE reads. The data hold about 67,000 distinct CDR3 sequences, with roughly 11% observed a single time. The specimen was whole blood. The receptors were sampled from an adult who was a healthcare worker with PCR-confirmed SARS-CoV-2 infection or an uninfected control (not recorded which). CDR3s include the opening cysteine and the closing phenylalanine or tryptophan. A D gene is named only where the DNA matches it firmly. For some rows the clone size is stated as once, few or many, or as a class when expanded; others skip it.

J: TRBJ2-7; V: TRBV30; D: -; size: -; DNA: TGTGCCTGGAGCATGATTCCAGCCTACGAGCAGTACTTC; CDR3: CAWSMIPAYEQYF
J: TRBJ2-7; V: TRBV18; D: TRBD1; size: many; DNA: TGTGCCAGCTCACCGTACGGACAGGTCCGAGGGAACTACGAGCAGTACTTC; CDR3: CASSPYGQVRGNYEQYF
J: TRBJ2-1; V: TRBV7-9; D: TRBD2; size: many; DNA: TGTGCCAGCAGCCATAGCGGGGGGCCCCGCTACAATGAGCAGTTCTTC; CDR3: CASSHSGGPRYNEQFF
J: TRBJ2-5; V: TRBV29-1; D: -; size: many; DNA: TGCAGCGTGTCGGAGCAAGGAGAGACCCAGTACTTC; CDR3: CSVSEQGETQYF
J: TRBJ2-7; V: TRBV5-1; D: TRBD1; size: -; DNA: TGCGCCAGCAGCAGAACAGGGGCAACCTACGAGCAGTACTTC; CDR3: CASSRTGATYEQYF
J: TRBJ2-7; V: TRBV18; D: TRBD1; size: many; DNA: TGTGCCAGCTCAGCCGGACAGGGGAAGGGCGAGCAGTACTTC; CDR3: CASSAGQGKGEQYF
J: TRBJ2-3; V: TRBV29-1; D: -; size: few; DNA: TGCAGCGTTGTTAGAGCGCTTCGCACAGATACGCAGTATTTT; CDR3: CSVVRALRTDTQYF
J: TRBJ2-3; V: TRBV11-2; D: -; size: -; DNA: TGTGCCAGCAGCTTATCAGGGTCGGGAGATACGCAGTATTTT; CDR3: CASSLSGSGDTQYF
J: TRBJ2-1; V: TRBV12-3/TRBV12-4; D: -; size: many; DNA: TGTGCCAGCAGTCCTTCCGGGACCTACAATGAGCAGTTCTTC; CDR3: CASSPSGTYNEQFF
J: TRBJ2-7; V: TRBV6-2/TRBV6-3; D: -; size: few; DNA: TGTGCCAGCAGTTACATAGCGGCAGCTACCTACGAGCAGTACTTC; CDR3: CASSYIAAATYEQYF
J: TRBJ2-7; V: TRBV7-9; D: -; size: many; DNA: TGTGCCAGCAGCTACGTTGTTGGCGGAACCTACGAGCAGTACTTC; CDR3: CASSYVVGGTYEQYF
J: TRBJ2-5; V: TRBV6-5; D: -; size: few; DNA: TGTGCCAGCAGCGTCATTGCTTTCGAGTTACAGACCCAGTACTTC; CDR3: CASSVIAFELQTQYF
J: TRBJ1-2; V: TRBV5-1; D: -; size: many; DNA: TGCGCCAGCAGCTCCCGCGGGGAGGGGTTCTCGTATGGCTACACCTTC; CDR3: CASSSRGEGFSYGYTF
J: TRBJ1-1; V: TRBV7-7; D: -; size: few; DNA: TGTGCTAGCAGCCTAGCCACGGGGACTGAAGCTTTCTTT; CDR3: CASSLATGTEAFF
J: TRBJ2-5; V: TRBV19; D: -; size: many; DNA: TGTGCCAGTATGGAACTAGAGGGGGAGACCCAGTACTTC; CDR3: CASMELEGETQYF